Below are 8 T cell receptor beta chains sequenced from a single sample in a study of Ad26.COV2.S vaccination and SARS-CoV-2 variants. TCRdb keeps only in-frame clones here, not all; method: immunoSEQ multiplex PCR. The sample has about 420,000 clones; more than 75% are singletons. Stated treatment: approximately 18 received Ad26.COV2.S at low or high dose, single or two shots; 5 received placebo; per-sample allocation not given. Following the first vaccine or placebo injection, samples were taken on day 63. Sequencing was performed on peripheral blood, taken in a trial of Ad26.COV2.S vaccine versus placebo. The receptors shown here come from a person aged 18 to 59 who received the Ad26.COV2.S COVID-19 vaccine or a placebo.

The chain joins TRBV2 to TRBJ1-2; D is uncertain. The CDR3 has 13 amino acids. V was clipped by 2 bases and J by 5 bases, with 9 bases between them. Germline CDR1 and CDR2: SNHLY and FYNNEI. The CDR3 spells CASSEQALYGYTF. The CDR3 nucleotides are TGTGCCAGCAGTGAACAGGCCCTATATGGCTACACCTTC.

This chain uses TRBV7-6 with TRBJ2-2, with 8 bases matching TRBD2. V shed 1 base, J shed 6 bases, and the junction held 1 base outside the gene matches. Germline V gene lookup returns CDR1 SGHVS and CDR2 FNYEAQ. The CDR3 runs 14 residues. The CDR3 bases are TGTGCCAGCAGCTTAGGACTAGCGTCCGGGGAGCTGTTTTTT. This encodes CASSLGLASGELFF.

The chain links TRBV4-3 to TRBJ2-1; D remains unclear. Trimming cost V 0 bases and J 5 bases, with 17 bases left between them. The CDR3 has 17 residues. Germline V lookup: CDR1 LGHNA, CDR2 YSLEER. CDR3 coding DNA: TGCGCCAGCAGCCAAGATTTGAACGGGCACGGAAACAATGAGCAGTTCTTC. Translation: CASSQDLNGHGNNEQFF.

The chain carries TRBV5-4 and TRBJ2-3; 7 nucleotides agree with TRBD2. Trimming removed 4 bases from V and 2 bases from J; junction bases left unmatched: 10. The germline CDR1 and CDR2 sequences are SGHNT and YYREEE (reference sequence). The CDR3 extends over 16 amino acids. Written as DNA, the CDR3 is TGTGCCAGCAGCCCGACTGTCGGGACTACCACAGATACGCAGTATTTT. Translating it yields CASSPTVGTTTDTQYF.

The chain combines TRBV19 with TRBJ1-2; 11 nucleotides match TRBD1. In germline, CDR1 is LNHDA, CDR2 SQIVND (reference sequence). CDR3 length: 14 residues. Trimming removed 6 bases from V and 3 bases from J; junction bases left unmatched: 3. CDR3 residues: CASSPGQGDYGYTF. The CDR3 region has the DNA TGTGCCAGTAGCCCGGGACAGGGGGACTATGGCTACACCTTC. Filled out from reference TRBV19 and TRBJ1-2, the complete variable domain reads DGGITQSPKYLFRKEGQNVTLSCEQNLNHDAMYWYRQDPGQGLRLIYYSQIVNDFQKGDIAEGYSVSREKKESFPLTVTSAQKNPTAFYLCASSPGQGDYGYTFGSGTRLTVV.

This chain links TRBV19 with TRBJ1-5; 8 bases are a match to TRBD1. CDR3 length: 15 residues. Looked up from germline, CDR1 is LNHDA and CDR2 is SQIVND (reference sequence). After removal of 10 bases from V and 5 bases from J, the junction contained 13 bases not matched to a gene. CDR3 protein: CATSWSAGGDQPQHF. CDR3 nucleotides: TGTGCCACTTCATGGAGTGCAGGGGGCGATCAGCCCCAGCATTTT.

The chain has TRBV2 and TRBJ2-1; 11 bases agree with TRBD1. The CDR3 is made up of 13 amino acids. The ends lost 8 bases at V and 6 bases at J; junction bases unmatched: 3. Germline V gene sequence: CDR1 SNHLY, CDR2 FYNNEI. The CDR3 nucleotides are TGTGCCAGCGGACAGGGGGCGCGCAATGAGCAGTTCTTC. Translation gives CASGQGARNEQFF.

J is TRBJ1-5 and V is TRBV28; a possible D gene is TRBD1 (6 bases). V lost 3 bases to trimming and J lost 4 bases, with 10 bases between them. Germline-derived CDR1 and CDR2 are MDHEN and SYDVKM. The CDR3 consists of 14 residues. The CDR3 is CASSFNRVNQPQHF. CDR3 nucleotide sequence: TGTGCCAGCAGTTTTAACAGGGTTAATCAGCCCCAGCATTTT.